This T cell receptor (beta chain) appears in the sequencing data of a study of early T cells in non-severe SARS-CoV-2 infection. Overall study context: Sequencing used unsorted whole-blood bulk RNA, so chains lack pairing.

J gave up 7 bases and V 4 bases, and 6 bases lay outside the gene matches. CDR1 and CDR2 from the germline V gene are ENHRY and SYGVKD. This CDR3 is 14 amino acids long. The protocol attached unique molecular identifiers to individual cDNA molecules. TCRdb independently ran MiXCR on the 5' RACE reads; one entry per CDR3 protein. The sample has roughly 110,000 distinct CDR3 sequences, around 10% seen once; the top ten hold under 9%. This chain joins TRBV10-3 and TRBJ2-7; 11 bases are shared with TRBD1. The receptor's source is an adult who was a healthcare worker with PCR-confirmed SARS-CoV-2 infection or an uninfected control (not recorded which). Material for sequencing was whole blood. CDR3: CAISGDRGDPEQYF. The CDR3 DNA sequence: TGTGCCATCAGTGGGGACAGGGGGGATCCAGAGCAGTACTTC.